The next 20 T cell receptor beta chains were all read from a single sample in a study of shared clonotypes between healthy human individuals. The protocol was immunoSEQ multiplex PCR, while the TCRdb copy is restricted to in-frame clones and leaves out a portion. The sample carries hundreds of thousands of clones, about 74% recorded once. The sequenced material came from memory CD4+ T cells sorted from blood. The subset denotes: CD45RA-negative fraction. These receptors all come from a woman aged 25 to 39 in good health.

This clone came up a few times. The chain is built from TRBV7-3 and TRBJ2-1, with TRBD2 matching 13 bases. J lost 5 bases, V lost 5 bases, and 9 bases had no gene match. There are 17 residues in the CDR3. CDR1 and CDR2 from the germline V gene are SGHTA and FQGTGA. CDR3 bases: TGTGCCAGCAGCACCCAGCCGGGACTAGCGGGAAACAATGAGCAGTTCTTC. The encoded protein is CASSTQPGLAGNNEQFF.

The V gene is TRBV5-1, the J gene TRBJ2-7; the match to TRBD1 covers 7 bases. Germline-derived CDR1 and CDR2 are SGHRS and YFSETQ. The CDR3 contains 15 residues. After removal of 5 bases from V and 3 bases from J, the junction contained 11 bases not matched to a gene. This CDR3 reads CASRRQGTANYEQYF. DNA of the CDR3: TGCGCCAGCAGGCGGCAAGGGACAGCGAACTACGAGCAGTACTTC.

The rearrangement joins TRBV4-1 to TRBJ2-3; 7 bases line up with TRBD2. V shed 6 bases and J 2 bases; nucleotides not matched to a gene: 11. The germline V gene encodes CDR1 MGHRA and CDR2 YSYEKL. The CDR3 runs 16 residues. The CDR3 DNA reads TGCGCCAGCAGATCAATAGCGGGCCCCGCCACAGATACGCAGTATTTT. Translation: CASRSIAGPATDTQYF.

V usage is TRBV29-1 and J usage is TRBJ2-7; 8 positions agree with TRBD1. The germline CDR1 and CDR2 sequences are SQVTM and ANQGSEA. J gave up 3 bases and V 6 bases, and 4 bases lay outside the gene matches. The CDR3 is 12 residues long. CDR3 amino acids: CSVGQDFYEQYF. DNA for the CDR3: TGCAGCGTGGGACAGGACTTCTACGAGCAGTACTTC.

This clone was counted once. This rearrangement joins TRBV19 to TRBJ2-2; D gene ambiguous. Between the trimmed V and J ends, which lost 7 bases and 0 bases, there was a span of 6 bases. This CDR3 region has 13 residues. Germline lookup yields CDR1 LNHDA and CDR2 SQIVND (reference sequence). This CDR3 reads CASKASNTGELFF. DNA for the CDR3: TGTGCCAGTAAAGCTTCGAACACCGGGGAGCTGTTTTTT.

CDR3 bases: TGTGCCAGTACAGGTATAGGTTCCGGGGCCAACGTCCTGACTTTC. It codes for CASTGIGSGANVLTF. V gene TRBV19 combines with J gene TRBJ2-6; D is undetermined. V dropped 7 bases and J dropped 4 bases, with 14 bases sitting between them. The CDR3 consists of 15 residues. From germline, CDR1 is LNHDA and CDR2 SQIVND (reference sequence).

The chain joins TRBV14 to TRBJ1-2; TRBD1 might be the D (5 bases). Germline V gives CDR1 SGHDN, CDR2 FVKESK. This CDR3 contains 15 residues. Trimming pared 5 bases from V and 0 bases from J, leaving 13 bases between. In DNA, the CDR3 is TGTGCCAGCAGCGCCTTAGTGGGGGCTAACTATGGCTACACCTTC. Translation gives CASSALVGANYGYTF.

The V and J genes are TRBV25-1 and TRBJ2-1, with 7 bases fitting TRBD2. Germline V lookup: CDR1 MGHDK, CDR2 SYGVNS. Trimming at V came to 8 bases and at J to 0 bases, leaving 4 bases not matched to a gene. The CDR3 covers 14 residues. The CDR3 DNA follows: TGTGCCAGCTCCCGCGGGAGCTCCTACAATGAGCAGTTCTTC. This encodes CASSRGSSYNEQFF.

This chain joins TRBV7-8 and TRBJ2-7; TRBD2 matches at 10 bases. From germline, CDR1 is SGHVS and CDR2 FQNEAQ. CDR3 length: 15 amino acids. Trimming at V came to 4 bases and at J to 1 base, leaving 4 bases not matched to a gene. The CDR3 reads CASSSWTSGSYEQYF. CDR3 sequence (DNA): TGTGCCAGCAGCTCCTGGACTAGCGGATCCTACGAGCAGTACTTC.

The chain is built from TRBV5-1 and TRBJ2-5; no definite D call. Deletions cut 2 bases from V and 5 bases from J, with 13 bases between. Per the germline V gene, CDR1 is SGHRS and CDR2 is YFSETQ. CDR3 length equals 14 residues. CDR3 coding DNA: TGCGCCAGCAGCTTCGCCAAAGGCTGGGAGACCCAGTACTTC. This sequence encodes CASSFAKGWETQYF.

Only a few counts were recorded for this clone. The genes are TRBV30 and TRBJ2-5; 7 nucleotides agree with TRBD2. Germline CDR1 GTSNPN, CDR2 SVGIG (reference sequence). The ends lost 2 bases at V and 2 bases at J; junction bases unmatched: 8. This CDR3 is 15 amino acids long. The CDR3 DNA reads as TGTGCCTGGAGTCCCGTTGGGGGGGTGCAAGAGACCCAGTACTTC. Translating it yields CAWSPVGGVQETQYF.

The chain uses TRBV7-9 and TRBJ2-7, with a possible D match to TRBD1 (5 bases). The germline CDR1 and CDR2 sequences are SEHNR and FQNEAQ (reference sequence). This CDR3 contains 15 residues. The V end lost 5 bases, the J end lost 2 bases, and 16 bases lay between the germline ends. DNA of the CDR3: TGTGCCAGCAGCCCCGAAAAGGGGCTCCCCTACGAGCAGTACTTC. Translated, it gives CASSPEKGLPYEQYF. Full variable domain (missing parts from reference TRBV7-9 and TRBJ2-7): DTGVSQNPRHKITKRGQNVTFRCDPISEHNRLYWYRQTLGQGPEFLTYFQNEAQLEKSRLLSDRFSAERPKGSFSTLEIQRTEQGDSAMYLCASSPEKGLPYEQYFGPGTRLTVT.

This clone was recorded a few times. At one boundary the junction diverges from the germline segment, which might be a read error. This specimen includes other DNA sequences encoding the same CDR3. The chain has TRBV5-1 and TRBJ2-7, with 12 bases identical to TRBD1. The CDR3 loop spans 14 amino acids. CDR1 and CDR2 from the germline V gene are SGHRS and YFSETQ. CDR3 residues: CASSLGTGGDEQYF. Here the CDR3 DNA reads TGCGCCAGCAGTTTGGGGACAGGGGGCGACGAGCAGTACTTC.

The chain employs TRBV28 and TRBJ2-7; D is perhaps TRBD2 (6 bases). Trimming removed 5 bases at V and 7 bases at J, with 12 bases between. CDR1 is MDHEN, CDR2 SYDVKM, per germline. CDR3 length equals 12 residues. The CDR3 reads CASSTHGGEQYF. The CDR3 coding sequence is TGTGCCAGCAGTACACATGGGGGGGAGCAGTACTTC.

The V call is TRBV6-1, the J call TRBJ2-7; 12 bases fit TRBD2. Germline CDR1 MNHNS, CDR2 SASEGT. The V gene end was trimmed by 4 bases and the J gene end by 5 bases; junction bases not matched to a gene: 12. The length of the CDR3 is 17 residues. CDR3 DNA: TGTGCCAGCAGTGGAACCCTGACTAGCGGGAGTGGCCACGAGCAGTACTTC. Amino acid sequence: CASSGTLTSGSGHEQYF.

This clone was seen a handful of times. The chain recombines TRBV27 with TRBJ2-3; 7 bases match TRBD2. V lost 2 bases, J lost 7 bases, and 9 bases stayed unmatched. This CDR3 is built from 15 residues. The germline gives CDR1 MNHEY, CDR2 SMNVEV (reference sequence). The CDR3 sequence: CASSLMLASGNTQYF. CDR3 bases: TGTGCCAGCAGTTTAATGTTGGCTAGCGGAAATACGCAGTATTTT.

The table lists this clone with a few counts. The J gene is TRBJ1-1, the V gene TRBV6-1; no reliable D call. Trimming took off 2 bases at V and 8 bases at J, with 12 bases between the two ends. CDR1 is MNHNS and CDR2 is SASEGT in the germline V gene. This CDR3 has 13 residues. DNA for the CDR3: TGTGCCAGCAGTGAAACAGACCGGGCGGAAGCTTTCTTT. Amino acid sequence: CASSETDRAEAFF.

The rearrangement links TRBV4-1 to TRBJ2-1, with TRBD2 matching over 12 bases. The trim removed 2 bases at V and 2 bases at J, leaving 1 base unmatched. Germline CDR1 MGHRA, CDR2 YSYEKL. This CDR3 has 16 residues. The CDR3, as DNA: TGCGCCAGCAGCCAACTAGCGGGAGGGGCCTACAATGAGCAGTTCTTC. Residues: CASSQLAGGAYNEQFF.

The chain carries TRBV4-2 and TRBJ2-6; 10 bases match TRBD2. V trimming: 4 bases; J trimming: 1 base; junction bases outside the gene matches: 13. The CDR3 runs 20 residues. The germline gives CDR1 LGHNA, CDR2 YNFKEQ. CDR3 region: CASSRSSGRHTTSGANVLTF. In DNA form, the CDR3 reads TGTGCCAGCAGCCGGTCTAGCGGGAGACATACTACTTCTGGGGCCAACGTCCTGACTTTC.

J is TRBJ2-1 and V is TRBV7-8; D remains unclear. The CDR3 is 11 amino acids. CDR1 is SGHVS and CDR2 is FQNEAQ in the germline V gene. The V end lost 3 bases, the J end lost 7 bases, and 4 bases lay between the germline ends. CDR3 protein: CASSFRNEQFF. CDR3 nucleotides: TGTGCCAGCAGCTTCAGGAATGAGCAGTTCTTC.